This TCR beta chain was sequenced for a study of blood T cell repertoires in COVID-19. Study in general: Collection of acute and convalescent COVID-19 samples took place in the United States, Italy and Spain. Sample material is recorded as cDNA or gDNA derived from T cells, B-cell-depleted T cells, or PBMCs.

J was trimmed by 2 bases and V by 4 bases; bases with no gene match: 7. CDR1 is SGHNT and CDR2 is YYREEE in the germline V gene (reference sequence). CDR3 length equals 17 residues. This clone came up once. Generated by immunoSEQ multiplex PCR, the TCRdb table keeps only in-frame clones and is missing some. The table records some 150,000 clones, around 88% of them present only once. The material sequenced was peripheral blood. The sequence was collected from a woman in her sixties with acute or convalescent COVID-19. The rearrangement joins TRBV5-4 to TRBJ2-3; 13 bases map to TRBD2. CDR3 DNA: TGTGCCAGCAGCCCCCCGGGACTAGCGGGGATCACAGATACGCAGTATTTT. Translated: CASSPPGLAGITDTQYF.